The 14 T cell receptor beta chains listed next were all sequenced from one sample in a study of control samples from healthy donors and cancer patients. Sequenced by immunoSEQ multiplex PCR; TCRdb stores in-frame clones only, minus some. The sample includes about 120,000 clones, 80% to 90% seen only once; the top ten take around 3%. Sequencing was carried out using blood. These receptors all stem from a man aged 55 to 70 in good health.

This chain links TRBV18 with TRBJ2-7, with D possibly being TRBD1 or TRBD2 (5 bases each). The CDR3 has 13 residues. Trimming shortened V by 2 bases and J by 2 bases, and 7 bases separated the two germline ends. Germline V CDR1 and CDR2: KGHSH, LQKENI. CDR3 sequence reads: CASSPTGPYEQYF. DNA for the CDR3: TGTGCCAGCTCACCAACGGGACCCTACGAGCAGTACTTC.

V is TRBV6-5 and J is TRBJ2-5; 7 positions agree with TRBD1. V gave up 5 bases and J gave up 1 base; unmatched junction bases: 4. The CDR3 has 14 residues. CDR1 is MNHEY and CDR2 is SVGAGI in the germline V gene. Here the CDR3 reads CASSRDSTQETQYF. The DNA for the CDR3 is TGTGCCAGCAGTAGGGACAGTACCCAAGAGACCCAGTACTTC.

This clone has just one count. The chain carries TRBV24-1 and TRBJ1-6, with D uncertain. CDR3 length: 16 residues. The germline V gene has CDR1 KGHDR and CDR2 SFDVKD. Trimming removed 2 bases from V and 6 bases from J, with 13 bases in between. CDR3: CATSDSARVPNSPLHF. CDR3 nucleotides: TGTGCCACCAGTGATTCGGCAAGGGTCCCTAATTCACCCCTCCACTTT.

As regards this clone: At the DNA level, this CDR3 is encoded by other sequences in the same sample as well. This rearrangement joins TRBV28 to TRBJ1-1; a weak D match, TRBD1 (6 bases). Trimming took off 0 bases at V and 0 bases at J, with 8 bases between the two ends. The CDR3 is 15 amino acids. Per the germline V gene, CDR1 is MDHEN and CDR2 is SYDVKM. The CDR3 region is CASSLWAGVNTEAFF. CDR3 DNA: TGTGCCAGCAGTTTATGGGCAGGGGTGAACACTGAAGCTTTCTTT.

The chain has TRBV4-1 and TRBJ2-7; TRBD1 matches 9 bases. Germline CDR1 MGHRA, CDR2 YSYEKL. There are 14 residues in the CDR3. Trimming cost V 5 bases and J 2 bases; bases outside gene matches: 4. CDR3 in amino acids: CASSRTGAAYEQYF. The CDR3, as DNA: TGCGCCAGCAGCAGGACAGGGGCGGCCTACGAGCAGTACTTC.

As concerns this clone: Within the sample, other DNA sequences also encode this same CDR3. The V call is TRBV28, the J call TRBJ1-4; a weak D match, TRBD1 (6 bases). The V gene lost 5 bases and the J gene lost 5 bases, with 12 bases spanning the gap. The CDR3 covers 14 residues. Germline CDR1 reads MDHEN; CDR2 reads SYDVKM. DNA for the CDR3: TGTGCCAGCAGTAGAGGACAGTCAAATGAAAAACTGTTTTTT. Amino acid sequence: CASSRGQSNEKLFF.

The chain links TRBV20-1 to TRBJ1-1, with 7 bases matching TRBD1. Trimming took 3 bases from V and 6 from J; bases not matched to a gene: 4. This CDR3 comprises 12 residues. CDR1 is DFQATT and CDR2 is SNEGSKA in the germline V gene (reference sequence). DNA of the CDR3: TGCAGTGCTAGTAGGGACAGCCCTGAAGCTTTCTTT. It is translated as CSASRDSPEAFF.

The chain combines TRBV5-6 with TRBJ2-1, with TRBD1 matching over 7 bases. CDR3 length: 13 residues. V dropped 0 bases and J dropped 8; count of bases not matched to a gene: 2. Per the germline V gene, CDR1 is SGHDT and CDR2 is YYEEEE. As DNA, the CDR3 is TGTGCCAGCAGCTTGGGAGGGGGCGATGAGCAGTTCTTC. It encodes CASSLGGGDEQFF.

To note about this clone: One junction end disagrees with the germline gene, perhaps due to a read error. DNA for the CDR3: TGTGCCACCAGTGAATCGACCTCCACTCAGCCCCGGCATTTT. Its protein product is CATSESTSTQPRHF. The chain employs TRBV24-1 and TRBJ1-5; no reliable D call. The V gene's germline CDR1 is KGHDR and CDR2 SFDVKD. The CDR3 length is 14 residues.

This clone was observed once. The gene calls are TRBV6-2 or TRBV6-3 and TRBJ1-2; 8 bases are shared with TRBD1. In germline, CDR1 is MNHEY, CDR2 SVGEGT. Trimming removed 4 bases from V and 5 bases from J; junction bases left unmatched: 12. The CDR3 has 16 residues. This CDR3 is CASSSTGGAKVYGYTF. CDR3 DNA sequence: TGTGCCAGCAGTTCCACAGGGGGAGCGAAGGTATATGGCTACACCTTC.

This clone was seen a handful of times. The rearrangement links TRBV5-5 to TRBJ1-5; D possibly corresponds to TRBD1 (5 bases). From germline, CDR1 is SGHKS and CDR2 YYEKEE (reference sequence). The CDR3 spans 15 residues. Trimming left V 2 bases short and J 9 bases short, with 18 bases between. CDR3 coding DNA: TGTGCCAGCAGCTTAACCGGGACCTCTCTAGGGCCCCAGCATTTT. It yields the protein CASSLTGTSLGPQHF.

This chain joins TRBV27 and TRBJ1-4; D may be TRBD1 (6 bases). The germline V and J ends were trimmed by 3 bases and 4 bases, with 18 bases remaining between them. The V gene's germline CDR1 is MNHEY and CDR2 SMNVEV (reference sequence). The CDR3 sequence is 17 residues long. In nucleotides, the CDR3 is TGTGCCAGCAGTTTCGGAGGGGGGCCAACGATTAATGAAAAACTGTTTTTT. Its protein is CASSFGGGPTINEKLFF. Together with reference TRBV27 and TRBJ1-4, the CDR3 gives the full variable domain: EAQVTQNPRYLITVTGKKLTVTCSQNMNHEYMSWYRQDPGLGLRQIYYSMNVEVTDKGDVPEGYKVSRKEKRNFPLILESPSPNQTSLYFCASSFGGGPTINEKLFFGSGTQLSVL.

CDR3 DNA: TGTGCCAGCACCCTTAGCGGGAAAAGCTACAATGAGCAGTTCTTC. Translated, it gives CASTLSGKSYNEQFF. V usage is TRBV3-1 (or the pseudogene TRBV3-2) and J usage is TRBJ2-1; 8 bases match TRBD2. The CDR3 loop spans 15 amino acids. The V gene end was trimmed by 7 bases and the J gene end by 3 bases; junction bases not matched to a gene: 8. Germline lookup yields CDR1 LGHDT and CDR2 YNNKEL (reference sequence).

V usage is TRBV7-2 and J usage is TRBJ1-3; D may be TRBD1 (5 bases). Per the germline V gene, CDR1 is SGHTA and CDR2 is FQGNSA. Trimming pared 4 bases from V and 11 bases from J, leaving 12 bases between. This CDR3 has 12 residues. The CDR3 is CASSSRTGPIYF. The DNA of the CDR3 is TGTGCCAGCAGCTCCCGAACAGGCCCCATATATTTT.